These T cell receptor beta chains were read from a single sample in a study of T cells in localized non-small cell lung cancer. Here immunoSEQ multiplex PCR was the method, and the copy in TCRdb shows in-frame clones only, minus some. The data hold around 100,000 clones, with approximately 88% observed a single time. The source material was peripheral blood, sampled before any cancer treatment. The source of these receptors is a man aged 35 to 69 with stage I squamous cell lung carcinoma. The CDR3 runs from the conserved cysteine through the conserved F or W. The order of the fields is V gene, D gene, clone size, J gene, CDR3 protein. The D gene is left open where the match is weak. The size of a clone is reported for some rows only, either as once, few or many, or as a class for expanded clones.

TRBV4-3	-	-	TRBJ1-4	CASSPGSGVREKLFF
TRBV4-2	-	-	TRBJ2-6	CASSQDVRAGANVLTF
TRBV6-1	-	-	TRBJ2-4	CASSESRSTNIQYF
TRBV5-6	-	-	TRBJ1-5	CASSLRQGNQPQHF
TRBV18	-	once	TRBJ1-1	CASSQERNTEAFF
TRBV28	-	-	TRBJ1-5	CASSTPAALTPQHF
TRBV18	-	-	TRBJ2-6	CASSPPGRVASGANVLTF
TRBV4-3	-	-	TRBJ1-5	CASSQDPQGNQPQHF
TRBV2	-	-	TRBJ2-2	CASSTPRGTANTGELFF
TRBV4-1	-	-	TRBJ2-6	CASSQDQSFGANVLTF
TRBV7-2	-	-	TRBJ2-7	CASSLAQGRSSYEQYF
TRBV5-4	TRBD1	-	TRBJ2-5	CASSLGQGVPGMYQETQYF
TRBV5-6	-	-	TRBJ2-3	CASSRRLGSTDTQYF